These 5 T cell receptor beta chains came from one sample sequenced in a study of shared clonotypes between healthy human individuals. Profiled with immunoSEQ multiplex PCR; TCRdb holds only in-frame clones, not every one. The data contain 2 million or so clones, about 94% of them seen just once; the ten biggest clones take up 1% to 1.3%. Selected positively for CCR7 and CD45RO-negative, naive CD8 cells excluded terminally differentiated effector memory CD45RA+ cells. The sample comprised naive CD8+ T cells sorted from blood. These receptor sequences come from a man younger than 30 in good health.

This rearrangement joins TRBV9 to TRBJ1-1, with no clear D. Germline V gene sequence: CDR1 SGDLS, CDR2 YYNGEE. The CDR3 is 15 residues long. V lost 0 bases and J 4 bases, leaving 13 bases between the germline ends. CDR3 amino acids: CASSVGQDLVTEAFF. The CDR3 DNA follows: TGTGCCAGCAGCGTAGGCCAGGACCTCGTCACTGAAGCTTTCTTT.

The V call is TRBV15, the J call TRBJ2-7; 8 nucleotides match TRBD2. This CDR3 has 13 amino acids. Trimming at V came to 8 bases and at J to 4 bases, leaving 7 bases not matched to a gene. The germline gives CDR1 LNHNV, CDR2 YYDKDF (reference sequence). The CDR3: CATREGGKYEQYF. The CDR3 DNA reads as TGTGCCACCCGGGAGGGGGGGAAGTACGAGCAGTACTTC. Complete variable domain (other parts from reference TRBV15 and TRBJ2-7): DAMVIQNPRYQVTQFGKPVTLSCSQTLNHNVMYWYQQKSSQAPKLLFHYYDKDFNNEADTPDNFQSRRPNTSFCFLDIRSPGLGDTAMYLCATREGGKYEQYFGPGTRLTVT.

CDR3 sequence (DNA): TGTGCCATCAGTGAACAGGGAAGCTTCTACGAGCAGTACTTC. It translates to CAISEQGSFYEQYF. The chain is built from TRBV10-3 and TRBJ2-7, with a possible D match to TRBD1 (6 bases). The CDR3 totals 14 residues. V was pared by 3 bases and J by 3 bases, with 12 bases between. Germline CDR1 ENHRY, CDR2 SYGVKD.

This chain uses TRBV4-1 with TRBJ1-2, with 7 bases aligning to TRBD1. This CDR3 spans 15 amino acids. Germline CDR1 MGHRA, CDR2 YSYEKL. J gave up 1 base and V 4 bases, and 6 bases lay outside the gene matches. DNA for the CDR3: TGCGCCAGCAGCCTAAAAGGGGGCGATAACTATGGCTACACCTTC. Protein product: CASSLKGGDNYGYTF.

The chain carries TRBV5-4 and TRBJ2-1; TRBD2 might be the D (5 bases). V lost 1 base and J 3 bases, leaving 14 bases between the germline ends. The CDR3 is made up of 16 amino acids. Germline V gives CDR1 SGHNT, CDR2 YYREEE (reference sequence). CDR3 nucleotide sequence: TGTGCCAGCAGCTTGCAGCCCACCGACTACTACAATGAGCAGTTCTTC. Amino acids: CASSLQPTDYYNEQFF.